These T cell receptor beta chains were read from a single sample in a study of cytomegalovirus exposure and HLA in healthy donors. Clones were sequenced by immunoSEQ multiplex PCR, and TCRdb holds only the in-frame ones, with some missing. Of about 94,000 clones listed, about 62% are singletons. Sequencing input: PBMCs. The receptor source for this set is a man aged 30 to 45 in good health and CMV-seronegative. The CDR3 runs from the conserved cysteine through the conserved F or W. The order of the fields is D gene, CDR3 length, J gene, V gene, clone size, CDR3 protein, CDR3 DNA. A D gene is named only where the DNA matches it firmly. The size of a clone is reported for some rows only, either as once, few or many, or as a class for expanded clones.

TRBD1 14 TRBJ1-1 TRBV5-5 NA CASSRKQGVAEAFF TGTGCCAGCAGCCGAAAACAGGGGGTCGCTGAAGCTTTCTTT
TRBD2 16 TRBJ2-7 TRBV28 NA CASSLVVLAGGYEQYF TGTGCCAGCAGTTTAGTAGTTCTAGCGGGGGGCTACGAGCAGTACTTC
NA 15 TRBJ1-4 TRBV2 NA CASRPPRGRNEKLFF TGTGCCAGCAGGCCGCCTCGGGGAAGGAATGAAAAACTGTTTTTT
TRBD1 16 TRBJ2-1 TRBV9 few CASSVGGTGSHNEQFF TGTGCCAGCAGCGTAGGCGGGACAGGGTCCCACAATGAGCAGTTCTTC
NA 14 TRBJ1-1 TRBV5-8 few CASSPGGFSTEAFF TGTGCCAGCAGCCCAGGTGGCTTCAGTACTGAAGCTTTCTTT
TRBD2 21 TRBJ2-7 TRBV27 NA CASTQRGAGTSGRASGYEQYF TGTGCCAGCACCCAAAGGGGGGCTGGGACTAGCGGGAGGGCCTCGGGATACGAGCAGTACTTC
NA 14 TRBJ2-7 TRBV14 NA CASSRSVGYYEQYF TGTGCCAGCAGCCGGAGCGTCGGCTACTACGAGCAGTACTTC
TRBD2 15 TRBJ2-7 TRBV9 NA CASSVGYGRAYEQYF TGTGCCAGCAGCGTAGGTTACGGGAGGGCCTACGAGCAGTACTTC
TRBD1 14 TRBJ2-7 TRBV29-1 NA CSVERIDREHEQYF TGCAGCGTTGAAAGGATAGACAGGGAACACGAGCAGTACTTC
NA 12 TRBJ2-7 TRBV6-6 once CASSLVSYEQYF TGTGCCAGCAGCCTAGTCTCCTACGAGCAGTACTTC
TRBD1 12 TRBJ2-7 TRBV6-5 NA CASSHRGYEQYF TGTGCCAGCAGTCACAGGGGTTACGAGCAGTACTTC
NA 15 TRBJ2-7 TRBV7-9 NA CSSSLEEGTGYEQYF TGTTCCAGCAGCTTAGAGGAGGGGACGGGCTACGAGCAGTACTTC
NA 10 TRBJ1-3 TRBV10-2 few CASGGNTIYF TGCGCCAGCGGCGGAAACACCATATATTTT
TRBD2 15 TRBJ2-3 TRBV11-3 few CASSLGSARGDTQYF TGTGCCAGCAGCTTAGGTTCGGCGCGGGGGGATACGCAGTATTTT
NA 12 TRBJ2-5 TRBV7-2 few CASSGPPETQYF TGTGCCAGCAGCGGGCCCCCGGAGACCCAGTACTTC
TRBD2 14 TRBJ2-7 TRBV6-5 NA CASRAGGLTYEQYF TGTGCCAGCAGGGCGGGGGGCCTGACCTACGAGCAGTACTTC
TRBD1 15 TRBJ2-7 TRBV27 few CASSFRDRPTYEQYF TGTGCCAGCAGTTTCCGGGACAGGCCGACCTACGAGCAGTACTTC
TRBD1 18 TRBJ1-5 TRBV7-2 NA CASSLEGGAGGLYQPQHF TGTGCCAGCAGCTTAGAGGGTGGGGCAGGGGGCTTGTATCAGCCCCAGCATTTT
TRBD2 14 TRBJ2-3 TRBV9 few CASSDGGAGGTQYF TGTGCCAGCAGCGACGGGGGGGCCGGGGGTACGCAGTATTTT
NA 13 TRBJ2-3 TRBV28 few CASSIPQGPLPFF TGTGCCAGCAGTATTCCACAGGGCCCGCTCCCCTTTTTT
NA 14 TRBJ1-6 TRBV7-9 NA CASSQDTFNSPLHF TGTGCCAGCAGCCAGGACACCTTTAATTCACCCCTCCACTTT
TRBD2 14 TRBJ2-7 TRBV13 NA CASRWRGAEYEQYF TGTGCCAGCAGATGGCGGGGGGCTGAATACGAGCAGTACTTC
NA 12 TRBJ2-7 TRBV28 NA CASSFSGYEQYF TGTGCCAGCAGTTTCTCCGGTTACGAGCAGTACTTC
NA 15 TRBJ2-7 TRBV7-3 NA CASSPGTPYSYEQYF TGTGCCAGCAGCCCAGGGACTCCGTACTCCTACGAGCAGTACTTC
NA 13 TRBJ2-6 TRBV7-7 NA CAAGSPGANVLTF TGTGCCGCAGGGTCCCCTGGGGCCAACGTCCTGACTTTC
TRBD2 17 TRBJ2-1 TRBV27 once CASSPTLAGARRDEQFF TGTGCCAGCAGTCCCACACTAGCGGGGGCCAGACGAGATGAGCAGTTCTTC
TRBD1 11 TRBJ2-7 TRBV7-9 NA CASSLDRERVF TGTGCCAGCAGCCTAGACAGGGAACGGGTCTTC
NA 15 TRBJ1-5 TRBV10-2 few CASRKQGNSNQPQHF TGCGCCAGCAGGAAACAGGGAAATAGCAATCAGCCCCAGCATTTT
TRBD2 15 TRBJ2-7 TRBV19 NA CASSIISGGAYEQYF TGTGCCAGTAGTATCATCAGCGGGGGGGCATACGAGCAGTACTTC
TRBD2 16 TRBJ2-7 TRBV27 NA CASSRTSGGHYYEQYF TGTGCCAGCAGTAGGACTAGCGGGGGCCATTACTACGAGCAGTACTTC
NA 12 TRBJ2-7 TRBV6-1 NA CASSEAQYEQYF TGTGCCAGCAGTGAAGCACAGTACGAGCAGTACTTC
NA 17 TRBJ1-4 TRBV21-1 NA CACKKPLWTDTREKLFF TGTGCCTGCAAAAAGCCTCTTTGGACGGACACCCGTGAAAAACTGTTTTTT
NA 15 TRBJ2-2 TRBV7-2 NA CASMLTGSNTGELFF TGTGCCAGCATGTTGACAGGATCGAACACCGGGGAGCTGTTTTTT
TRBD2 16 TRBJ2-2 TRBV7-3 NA CASSLGLAGDNGELFF TGTGCCAGCAGCCTAGGGCTAGCGGGAGATAACGGGGAGCTGTTTTTT
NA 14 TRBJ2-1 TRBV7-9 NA CASSLGGPYNEQFF TGTGCCAGCAGCTTGGGGGGGCCCTACAATGAGCAGTTCTTC
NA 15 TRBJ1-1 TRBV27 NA CASSLSLDRNTEAFF TGTGCCAGCAGTTTATCCCTGGACAGGAACACTGAAGCTTTCTTT
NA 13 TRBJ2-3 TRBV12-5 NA CASGFSATDTQYF TGTGCTAGTGGTTTCAGTGCCACAGATACGCAGTATTTT
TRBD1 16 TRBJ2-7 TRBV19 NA CASSIQPGQFSYEQYF TGTGCCAGTAGTATCCAGCCGGGACAGTTTTCCTACGAGCAGTACTTC
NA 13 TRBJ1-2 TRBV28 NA CASSSQGPYGYTF TGTGCCAGCAGTTCACAGGGCCCCTATGGCTACACCTTC
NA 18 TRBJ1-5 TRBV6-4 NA CASSWQGGELESNQPQHF TGTGCCAGCAGTTGGCAAGGGGGGGAACTTGAGTCCAATCAGCCCCAGCATTTT
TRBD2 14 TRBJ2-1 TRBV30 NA CAWSGTSARNEQFF TGTGCCTGGAGTGGGACTAGCGCCAGGAATGAGCAGTTCTTC
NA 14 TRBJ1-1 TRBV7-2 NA CASSLMSETTEAFF TGTGCCAGCAGCTTAATGAGCGAGACCACTGAAGCTTTCTTT
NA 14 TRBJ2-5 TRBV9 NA CASSVGASLETQYF TGTGCCAGCAGCGTAGGAGCTAGCCTTGAGACCCAGTACTTC
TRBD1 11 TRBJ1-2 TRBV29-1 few CSVGTGPGYTF TGCAGCGTCGGGACAGGGCCTGGCTACACCTTC
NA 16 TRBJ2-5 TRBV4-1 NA CASSQDLVEHQSGQYF TGCGCCAGCAGCCAAGATCTTGTTGAGCACCAAAGTGGCCAGTACTTC
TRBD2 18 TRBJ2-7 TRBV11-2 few CASSPGQRLAGLSYEQYF TGTGCCAGCAGCCCGGGACAGAGACTAGCGGGACTCTCCTACGAGCAGTACTTC
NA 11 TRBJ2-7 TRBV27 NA CASSSAYEQYF TGTGCCAGCAGTTCGGCCTACGAGCAGTACTTC